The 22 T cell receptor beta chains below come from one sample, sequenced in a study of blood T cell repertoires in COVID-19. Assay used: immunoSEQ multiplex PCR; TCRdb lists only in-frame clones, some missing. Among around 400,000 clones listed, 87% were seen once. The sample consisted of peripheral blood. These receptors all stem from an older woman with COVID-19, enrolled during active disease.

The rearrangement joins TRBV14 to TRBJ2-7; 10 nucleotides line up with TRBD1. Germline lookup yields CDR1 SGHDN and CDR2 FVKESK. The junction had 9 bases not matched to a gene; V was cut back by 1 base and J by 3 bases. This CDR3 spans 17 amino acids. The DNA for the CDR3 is TGTGCCAGCAGCCAAGCAGGATTGGGACAGGGGCTCTACGAGCAGTACTTC. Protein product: CASSQAGLGQGLYEQYF.

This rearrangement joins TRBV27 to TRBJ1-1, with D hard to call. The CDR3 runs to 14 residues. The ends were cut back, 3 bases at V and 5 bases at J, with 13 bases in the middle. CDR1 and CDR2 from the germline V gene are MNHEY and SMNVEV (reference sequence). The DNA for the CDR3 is TGTGCCAGCAGTTTTAAGCGCGGGTGGACTGAAGCTTTCTTT. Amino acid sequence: CASSFKRGWTEAFF.

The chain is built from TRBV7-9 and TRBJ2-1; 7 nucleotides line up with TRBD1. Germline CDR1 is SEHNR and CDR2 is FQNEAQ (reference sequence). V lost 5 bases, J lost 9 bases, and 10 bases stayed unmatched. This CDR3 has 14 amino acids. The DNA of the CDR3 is TGTGCCAGCAGCCCCCAGACAGGGTGGCTTGAGCAGTTCTTC. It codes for CASSPQTGWLEQFF.

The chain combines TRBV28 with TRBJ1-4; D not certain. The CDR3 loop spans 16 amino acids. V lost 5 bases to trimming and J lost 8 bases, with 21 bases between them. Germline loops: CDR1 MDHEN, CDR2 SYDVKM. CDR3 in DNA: TGTGCCAGCAGTCTAGGAACGCCCTCTGAGAGGGAAAAACTGTTTTTT. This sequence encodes CASSLGTPSEREKLFF.

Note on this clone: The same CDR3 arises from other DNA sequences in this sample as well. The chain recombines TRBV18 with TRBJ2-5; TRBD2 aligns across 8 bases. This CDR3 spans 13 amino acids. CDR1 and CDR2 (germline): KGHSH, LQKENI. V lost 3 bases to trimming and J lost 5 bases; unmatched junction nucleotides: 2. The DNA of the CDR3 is TGTGCCAGCTCACCCGGGGGGGGTGAGACCCAGTACTTC. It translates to CASSPGGGETQYF.

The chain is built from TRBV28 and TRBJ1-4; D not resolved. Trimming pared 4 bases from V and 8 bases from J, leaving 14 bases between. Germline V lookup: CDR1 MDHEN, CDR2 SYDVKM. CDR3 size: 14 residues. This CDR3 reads CASSSPTGREKLFF. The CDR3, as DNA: TGTGCCAGCAGTTCTCCCACTGGGAGGGAAAAACTGTTTTTT.

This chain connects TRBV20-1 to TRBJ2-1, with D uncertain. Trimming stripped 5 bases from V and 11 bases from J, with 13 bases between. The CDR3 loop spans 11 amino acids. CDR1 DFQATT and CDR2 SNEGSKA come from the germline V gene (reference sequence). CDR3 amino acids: CSAPRHVKQFF. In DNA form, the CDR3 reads TGCAGTGCTCCACGACATGTCAAGCAGTTCTTC.

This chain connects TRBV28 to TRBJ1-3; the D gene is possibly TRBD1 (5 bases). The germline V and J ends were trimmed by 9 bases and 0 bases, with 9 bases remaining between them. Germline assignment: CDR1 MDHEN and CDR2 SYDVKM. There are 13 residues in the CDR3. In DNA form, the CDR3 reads TGTGCCAGTACAGGTTTCTCTGGAAACACCATATATTTT. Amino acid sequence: CASTGFSGNTIYF.

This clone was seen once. The CDR3 coding sequence is TGCGCCAGCAGCCAGCGACAGGGGAGCGGTGGCTACACCTTC. Protein product: CASSQRQGSGGYTF. J is TRBJ1-2 and V is TRBV4-1; 8 nucleotides match TRBD1. The CDR3 sequence is 14 residues long. Germline assignment: CDR1 MGHRA and CDR2 YSYEKL. Trimming cost V 3 bases and J 7 bases; bases outside gene matches: 7.

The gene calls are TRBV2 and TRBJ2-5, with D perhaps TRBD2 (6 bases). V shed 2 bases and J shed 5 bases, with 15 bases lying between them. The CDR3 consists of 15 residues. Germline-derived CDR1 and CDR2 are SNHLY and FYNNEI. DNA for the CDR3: TGTGCCAGCAGTGAATCGTGGGGCGGAGGGGAGACCCAGTACTTC. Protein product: CASSESWGGGETQYF.

The CDR3 spells CASSLSWWTEAFF. For the CDR3, the DNA is TGTGCCAGCAGCTTAAGCTGGTGGACTGAAGCTTTCTTT. The chain has TRBV11-3 and TRBJ1-1; no reliable D call. The CDR3 spans 13 residues. V was pared by 2 bases and J by 5 bases, with 9 bases between. Per the germline V gene, CDR1 is SGHNT and CDR2 is YENEEA.

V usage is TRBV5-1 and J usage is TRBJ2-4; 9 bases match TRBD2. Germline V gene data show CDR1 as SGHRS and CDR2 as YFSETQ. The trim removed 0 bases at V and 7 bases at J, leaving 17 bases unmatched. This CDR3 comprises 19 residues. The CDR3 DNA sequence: TGCGCCAGCAGCTTGGCCCCAGCCACAAGGACTAGCGCTAACAACATTCAGTACTTC. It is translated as CASSLAPATRTSANNIQYF.

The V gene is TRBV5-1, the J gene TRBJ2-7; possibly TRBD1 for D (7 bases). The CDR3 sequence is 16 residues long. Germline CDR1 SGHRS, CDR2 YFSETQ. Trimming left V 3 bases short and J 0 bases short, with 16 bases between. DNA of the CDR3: TGCGCCAGCAGCTGGGCGAGGGGGGACAGCTCCTACGAGCAGTACTTC. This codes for CASSWARGDSSYEQYF.

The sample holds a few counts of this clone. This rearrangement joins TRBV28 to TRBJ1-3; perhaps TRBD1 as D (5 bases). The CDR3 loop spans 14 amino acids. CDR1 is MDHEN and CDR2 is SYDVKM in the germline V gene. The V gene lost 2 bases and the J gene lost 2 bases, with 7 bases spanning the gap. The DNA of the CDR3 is TGTGCCAGCAGTTTAAGGGGAACTGGAAACACCATATATTTT. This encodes CASSLRGTGNTIYF. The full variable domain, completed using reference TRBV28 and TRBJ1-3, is DVKVTQSSRYLVKRTGEKVFLECVQDMDHENMFWYRQDPGLGLRLIYFSYDVKMKEKGDIPEGYSVSREKKERFSLILESASTNQTSMYLCASSLRGTGNTIYFGEGSWLTVV.

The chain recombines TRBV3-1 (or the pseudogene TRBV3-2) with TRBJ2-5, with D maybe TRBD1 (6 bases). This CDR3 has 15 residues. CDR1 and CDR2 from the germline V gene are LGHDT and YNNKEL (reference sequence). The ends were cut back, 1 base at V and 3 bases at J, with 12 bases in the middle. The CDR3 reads CASSQVASGEETQYF. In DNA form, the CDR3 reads TGTGCCAGCAGCCAAGTGGCCTCAGGGGAAGAGACCCAGTACTTC.

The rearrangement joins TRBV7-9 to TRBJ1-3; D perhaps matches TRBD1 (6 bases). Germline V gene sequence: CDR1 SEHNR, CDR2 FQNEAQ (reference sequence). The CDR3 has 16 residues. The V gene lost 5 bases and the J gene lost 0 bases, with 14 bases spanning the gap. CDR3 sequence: CASSLNRALSGNTIYF. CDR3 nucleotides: TGTGCCAGCAGCCTGAACAGGGCACTCTCTGGAAACACCATATATTTT.

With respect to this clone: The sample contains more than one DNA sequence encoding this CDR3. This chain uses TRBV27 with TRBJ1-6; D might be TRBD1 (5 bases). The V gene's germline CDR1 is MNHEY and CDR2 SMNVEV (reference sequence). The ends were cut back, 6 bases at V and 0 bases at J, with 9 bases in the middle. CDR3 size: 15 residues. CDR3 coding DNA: TGTGCCAGCAGCCGACAGAGCTCCTATAATTCACCCCTCCACTTT. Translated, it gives CASSRQSSYNSPLHF.

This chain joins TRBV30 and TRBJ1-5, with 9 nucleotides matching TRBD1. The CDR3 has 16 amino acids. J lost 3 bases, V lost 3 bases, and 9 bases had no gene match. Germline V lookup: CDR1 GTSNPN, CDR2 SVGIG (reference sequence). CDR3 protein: CAWRAPGDRANQPQHF. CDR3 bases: TGTGCCTGGAGAGCCCCCGGGGACAGGGCCAATCAGCCCCAGCATTTT.

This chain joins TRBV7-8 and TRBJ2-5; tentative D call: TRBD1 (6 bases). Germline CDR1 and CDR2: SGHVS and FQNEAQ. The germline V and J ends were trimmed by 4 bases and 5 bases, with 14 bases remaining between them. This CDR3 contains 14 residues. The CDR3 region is CASSYQPDRETQYF. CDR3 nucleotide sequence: TGTGCCAGCAGCTACCAGCCTGACAGGGAGACCCAGTACTTC.

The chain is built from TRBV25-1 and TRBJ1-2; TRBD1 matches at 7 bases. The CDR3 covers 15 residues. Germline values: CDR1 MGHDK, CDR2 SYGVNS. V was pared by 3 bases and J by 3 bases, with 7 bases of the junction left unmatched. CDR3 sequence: CASSDPGQAHYGYTF. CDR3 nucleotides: TGTGCCAGCAGTGACCCCGGACAGGCCCACTATGGCTACACCTTC.

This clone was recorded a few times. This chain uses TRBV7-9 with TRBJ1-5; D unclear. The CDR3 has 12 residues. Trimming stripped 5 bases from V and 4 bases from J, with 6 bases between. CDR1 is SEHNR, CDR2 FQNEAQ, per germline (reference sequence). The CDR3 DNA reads TGTGCCAGCAGCCTTACTAATCAGCCCCAGCATTTT. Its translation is CASSLTNQPQHF. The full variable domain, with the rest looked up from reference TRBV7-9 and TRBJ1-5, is DTGVSQNPRHKITKRGQNVTFRCDPISEHNRLYWYRQTLGQGPEFLTYFQNEAQLEKSRLLSDRFSAERPKGSFSTLEIQRTEQGDSAMYLCASSLTNQPQHFGDGTRLSIL.

The CDR3 is CASSFDGDQPQHF. CDR3 bases: TGTGCCAGCAGCTTCGACGGGGATCAGCCCCAGCATTTT. The gene calls are TRBV3-1 (or the pseudogene TRBV3-2) and TRBJ1-5; D uncertain. Germline CDR1 and CDR2: LGHDT and YNNKEL (reference sequence). There are 13 residues in the CDR3. V lost 5 bases, J lost 5 bases, and 10 bases lay in between.